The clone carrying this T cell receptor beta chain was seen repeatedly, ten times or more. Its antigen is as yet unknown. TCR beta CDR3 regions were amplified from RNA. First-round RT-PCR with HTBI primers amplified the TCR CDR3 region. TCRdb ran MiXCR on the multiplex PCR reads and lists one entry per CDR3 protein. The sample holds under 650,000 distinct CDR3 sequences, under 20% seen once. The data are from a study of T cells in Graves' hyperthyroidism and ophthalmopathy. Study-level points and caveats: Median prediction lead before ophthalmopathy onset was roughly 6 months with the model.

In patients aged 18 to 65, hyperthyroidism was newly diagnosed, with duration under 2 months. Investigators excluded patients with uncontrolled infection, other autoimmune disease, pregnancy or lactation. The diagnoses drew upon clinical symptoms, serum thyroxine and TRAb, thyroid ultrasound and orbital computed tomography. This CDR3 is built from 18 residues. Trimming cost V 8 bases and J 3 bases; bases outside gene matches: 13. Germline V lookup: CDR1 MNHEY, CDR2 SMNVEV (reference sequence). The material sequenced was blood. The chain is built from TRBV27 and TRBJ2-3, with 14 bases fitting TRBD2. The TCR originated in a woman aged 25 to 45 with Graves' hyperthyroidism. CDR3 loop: CASSLPPTSGRGTDTQYF. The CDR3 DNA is TGTGCCAGCTCCCTCCCCCCGACTAGCGGGAGGGGGACAGATACGCAGTATTTT.